The table lists the clone carrying this T cell receptor beta chain with a count of one. Profiled with immunoSEQ multiplex PCR; TCRdb holds only in-frame clones, not every one. The data contain over 250,000 clones, around nine tenths of them singletons. The entry originates in a study of blood T cell repertoires in COVID-19. The CDR3 consists of 14 residues. V dropped 5 bases and J dropped 7; count of bases not matched to a gene: 3. Germline loops: CDR1 MRHNA, CDR2 SNTAGT. Sequenced material: PBMCs or T cells enriched from blood (not recorded which). V gene TRBV6-4 combines with J gene TRBJ1-6; TRBD1 aligns across 9 bases. The receptor was derived from a man aged 55-75 years who had recovered from COVID-19. The CDR3 protein is CASSPTGGNSPLHF. The CDR3, as DNA: TGTGCCAGCAGTCCCACAGGGGGCAATTCACCCCTCCACTTT.